Listed here are 2 T cell receptor beta chains from one sample, sequenced in a study of T cells in Graves' hyperthyroidism and ophthalmopathy (dated by TCRdb to the late 2010s). The method was multiplex PCR. For sequencing, an Illumina HiSeq 2000 was employed. The TCR beta CDR3 regions were amplified from RNA transcripts. The first round of RT-PCR for the TCR CDR3 was performed with the HTBI primer set and the Qiagen OneStep RT-PCR kit. TCRdb applied fastp at Q25 and MiXCR to the public reads, then kept only in-frame beta chains. Every distinct CDR3 protein forms one entry, paired with its most common genes and DNA. The sample table shows approximately 30,000 distinct CDR3 sequences, and under 65% are seen once. The ten top clones hold 20% to 30% of the sample. The specimen sequenced was blood. The receptors were sampled from a woman in her thirties or forties with Graves' ophthalmopathy.

This clonotype was found many times. The chain joins TRBV6-6 to TRBJ1-2; TRBD1 matches at 7 bases. The CDR3 length is 13 residues. CDR1 and CDR2 from the germline V gene are MNHNY and SVGAGI (reference sequence). The ends lost 5 bases at V and 4 bases at J; junction bases unmatched: 4. The CDR3 protein is CASSEGGGYGYTF. The DNA of the CDR3 is TGTGCCAGCAGTGAAGGGGGCGGCTATGGCTACACCTTC.

This clonotype was recorded many times. The chain joins TRBV4-3 to TRBJ2-7, with 7 bases matching TRBD1. Germline assignment: CDR1 LGHNA and CDR2 YSLEER. V lost 0 bases, J lost 5 bases, and 16 bases stayed unmatched. The CDR3 spans 18 residues. CDR3: CASSQDSPGDSPSDEQYF. The DNA for the CDR3 is TGCGCCAGCAGCCAAGATTCCCCTGGGGACAGCCCCAGCGACGAGCAGTACTTC.